This is a list of T cell receptor beta chains from one sample in a study of cytomegalovirus exposure and HLA in healthy donors. Sequenced by immunoSEQ multiplex PCR; TCRdb stores in-frame clones only, minus some. The data hold 150,000 to 200,000 clones, with roughly four fifths observed a single time. The material sequenced was PBMCs. Receptor source: a woman in her twenties or thirties in good health and CMV-seronegative. The CDR3 runs from the conserved cysteine through the conserved F or W. D genes are given only for firm matches. Size values are once, few and many counts, or a class for expanded clones, and some rows have none.

D: TRBD1
J: TRBJ2-7
size: NA
V: TRBV5-1
CDR3: CASSTGTGAYEQYF
DNA: TGCGCCAGCAGCACCGGGACAGGAGCCTACGAGCAGTACTTC

D: NA
J: TRBJ2-7
size: NA
V: TRBV7-9
CDR3: CASSLSQGPSEQYF
DNA: TGTGCCAGCAGCTTGTCGCAGGGCCCTTCCGAGCAGTACTTC

D: TRBD1
J: TRBJ2-7
size: NA
V: TRBV9
CDR3: CASSVGGGQSSYEQYF
DNA: TGTGCCAGCAGCGTAGGAGGGGGACAGAGCTCCTACGAGCAGTACTTC

D: TRBD2
J: TRBJ2-2
size: once
V: TRBV2
CDR3: CASSESQGGTGELFF
DNA: TGTGCCAGCAGTGAATCTCAGGGAGGGACCGGGGAGCTGTTTTTT

D: NA
J: TRBJ1-3
size: few
V: TRBV25-1
CDR3: CASSDASLSGNTIYF
DNA: TGTGCCAGCAGTGATGCCAGTCTCTCTGGAAACACCATATATTTT

D: NA
J: TRBJ1-2
size: NA
V: TRBV2
CDR3: CASSEGSRETHGYTF
DNA: TGTGCCAGCAGTGAAGGATCGAGGGAAACGCATGGCTACACCTTC

D: TRBD2
J: TRBJ2-3
size: NA
V: TRBV4-3
CDR3: CASSQQRGPTDTQYF
DNA: TGCGCCAGCAGCCAACAGCGGGGGCCTACAGATACGCAGTATTTT

D: TRBD1
J: TRBJ2-5
size: NA
V: TRBV5-8
CDR3: CASSLGRTGTQETQYF
DNA: TGTGCCAGCAGCTTGGGCCGGACAGGCACCCAAGAGACCCAGTACTTC

D: NA
J: TRBJ2-5
size: NA
V: TRBV29-1
CDR3: CSVEDRGQMETQYF
DNA: TGCAGCGTTGAAGATCGGGGTCAGATGGAGACCCAGTACTTC

D: NA
J: TRBJ1-2
size: NA
V: TRBV29-1
CDR3: CSVGAGYTF
DNA: TGCAGCGTTGGGGCTGGCTACACCTTC

D: TRBD1
J: TRBJ1-6
size: NA
V: TRBV19
CDR3: CASSIRGPGDSPLHF
DNA: TGTGCCAGTAGTATCAGGGGGCCCGGGGATTCACCCCTCCACTTT